Listed below are T cell receptor beta chains from one sample, sequenced in a study of vaccination effects on CD4 cells after COVID-19. Using immunoSEQ multiplex PCR, the repertoire was profiled, and TCRdb retains in-frame clones only, with some absent. The data hold about 40,000 clones, with over 65% observed a single time. Their antigen targets remain unknown. The sample consisted of CD4+ T cells from PBMCs cultured with HCoV-OC43 spike peptides, taken before COVID-19 vaccination. These receptors were taken from a human donor who received a COVID-19 vaccine. Both conserved end residues are part of each CDR3. A row's size may be missing; if present it is once, few, many or a size class.

TRBV19	TRBJ1-1	once	CASSPLFGSTEAFF
TRBV7-9	TRBJ2-2	NA	CASSHWGKTAGELFF
TRBV6-5	TRBJ1-5	NA	CASIGDGGLGQPQHF
TRBV6-6	TRBJ1-1	NA	CASHRATEAFF
TRBV7-9	TRBJ2-1	NA	CASSLGNNEQFF
TRBV19	TRBJ1-2	few	CASSIEGSNYGYTF
TRBV7-2	TRBJ1-5	NA	CASSWDILYQPQHF
TRBV5-1	TRBJ2-2	once	CASRGDSASGELFF
TRBV5-6	TRBJ2-2	NA	CASSFFEGPPRTGELFF
TRBV7-2	TRBJ1-6	NA	CASSLAGEGHSPLHF
TRBV29-1	TRBJ1-5	NA	CSAKSGGSNQPQHF
TRBV10-1	TRBJ2-5	once	CASSDGTGVYQETQYF
TRBV11-1	TRBJ2-3	NA	CASSLGYTDTQYF
TRBV11-2	TRBJ1-3	once	CASSLGLAISGNTIYF
TRBV5-1	TRBJ2-1	NA	CASSLVSQYNEQFF
TRBV5-1	TRBJ2-7	NA	CASSSGLAGVAYEQYF
TRBV5-4	TRBJ2-3	NA	CASRPQDGRLTDTQYF
TRBV5-6	TRBJ2-5	NA	CASSLAGMETQYF
TRBV20-1	TRBJ1-2	NA	CSASGDLYGYTF
TRBV7-8	TRBJ1-2	NA	CASSYQGATNYGYTF